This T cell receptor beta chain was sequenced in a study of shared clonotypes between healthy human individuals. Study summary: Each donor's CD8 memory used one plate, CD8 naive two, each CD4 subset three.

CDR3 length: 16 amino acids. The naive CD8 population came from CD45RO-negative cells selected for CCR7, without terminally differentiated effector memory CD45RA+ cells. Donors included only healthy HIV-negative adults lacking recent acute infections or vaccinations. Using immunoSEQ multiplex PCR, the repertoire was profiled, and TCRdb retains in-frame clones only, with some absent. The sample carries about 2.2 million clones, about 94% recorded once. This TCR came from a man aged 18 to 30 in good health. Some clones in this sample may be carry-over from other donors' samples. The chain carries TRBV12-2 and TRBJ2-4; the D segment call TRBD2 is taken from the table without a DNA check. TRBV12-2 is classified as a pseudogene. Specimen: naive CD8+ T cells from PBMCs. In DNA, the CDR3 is TGTGCAAGTCGCCCCTGGGGAGACCTAGCCAAAAACATTCAGTACTTC. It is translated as CASRPWGDLAKNIQYF.